This entry concerns a single T cell receptor (beta chain). The antigen remains unidentified. Using RNA transcripts as the source, TCR beta CDR3 regions were amplified. When the TCR CDR3 underwent first-round RT-PCR, the HTBI primer set was used. TCRdb reprocessed the multiplex PCR reads via MiXCR and lists one record per CDR3 protein. The sample carries around 350,000 distinct CDR3 sequences, 15% to 20% recorded once. This CDR3 is built from 13 residues. From germline, CDR1 is MNHNS and CDR2 SASEGT. Trimming left V 0 bases short and J 4 bases short, with 6 bases between. The sample is drawn from a study of T cells in Graves' hyperthyroidism and ophthalmopathy. Those patients with uncontrolled infection, other autoimmune disease, pregnancy or lactation were excluded. Study results and limitations: Ophthalmopathy was model-predicted a median roughly 6.2 months pre-onset. Blood also contained most expanded thyroid clonotypes above 0.001.

Sequencing was carried out using blood. The chain joins TRBV6-1 to TRBJ1-2; D is undetermined. The TCR was taken from a young woman with Graves' hyperthyroidism. In DNA, the CDR3 is TGTGCCAGCAGTGAAGCCGAGATCTATGGCTACACCTTC. The encoded protein is CASSEAEIYGYTF.